This T cell receptor beta chain was identified in a study of T cell responses to AZD1222 COVID-19 vaccine. General study results and limits: Most donors were white British, females outnumbered males, and clonal diversity was possibly underestimated. Spike as a whole was targeted by vaccine-associated CD4 TCRs, dominant at 160-218 and 743-854. Increases in Spike-specific TCR breadth and depth were seen after two AZD1222 doses. Repertoire samples came only from after the peak T cell response.

TCRdb's copy holds only in-frame clones and misses some; the assay was immunoSEQ multiplex PCR. The repertoire holds about 120,000 clones, with roughly 91% as singletons. As concerns this clone: The antigen is not known.

Germline CDR1 and CDR2: SGDLS and YYNGEE. The ends lost 1 base at V and 5 bases at J; junction bases unmatched: 11. CDR3 length: 16 residues. Sequenced here: peripheral blood, sampled 28 days after the second AZD1222 dose. The chain combines TRBV9 with TRBJ1-2; TRBD1 agrees at 7 bases. This TCR was recovered from an adult who received the AZD1222 COVID-19 vaccine. The CDR3 nucleotides are TGTGCCAGCAGCGTAATCCCAGGGGGAGAAGGATATGGCTACACCTTC. It is translated as CASSVIPGGEGYGYTF.